Each of the 20 T cell receptor beta chains below was sequenced from the same sample in a study of beta chain features in type 1 diabetes. Since all of the isolated RNA was reverse transcribed, expressed TCRB transcripts were what got sequenced. This table comes from immunoSEQ multiplex PCR, and its TCRdb copy is limited to in-frame clones, with some not included. The repertoire consists of 810,000 or so clones, with around a sixth occurring once and the leading ten covering about 0.02%. The sample consisted of naive CD4+ T cells from blood. These receptors were obtained from a woman aged 18-29 years in good health.

A few counts support this clone. The rearrangement links TRBV6-6 to TRBJ1-5, with unresolved D. The CDR3 totals 15 residues. With 6 bases removed from V and 0 bases from J, the gap between germline ends came to 12 bases. Germline CDR1 is MNHNY and CDR2 is SVGAGI (reference sequence). The DNA for the CDR3 is TGTGCCAGCAGGCATCGGACGGGTAGCAATCAGCCCCAGCATTTT. It yields the protein CASRHRTGSNQPQHF.

V gene TRBV5-4 combines with J gene TRBJ2-7; D is undetermined. The CDR3 is made up of 15 amino acids. Germline assignment: CDR1 SGHNT and CDR2 YYREEE (reference sequence). With 2 bases removed from V and 2 bases from J, the gap between germline ends came to 14 bases. Here the CDR3 DNA reads TGTGCCAGCAGCTTTGGTGGTCGCACGGCCTACGAGCAGTACTTC. This sequence encodes CASSFGGRTAYEQYF.

This chain links TRBV10-2 with TRBJ2-2; D possibly matches TRBD1 or TRBD2 (5 bases each). The V gene's germline CDR1 is WSHSY and CDR2 SAAADI. The V gene lost 6 bases and the J gene lost 2 bases, with 13 bases spanning the gap. The CDR3 has 15 residues. CDR3 amino acids: CASRGDRDNTGELFF. CDR3 DNA sequence: TGCGCCAGCAGGGGAGACCGGGACAACACCGGGGAGCTGTTTTTT.

The sample holds a few counts of this clone. This rearrangement joins TRBV7-2 to TRBJ2-3; the match to TRBD2 covers 7 bases. The CDR3 has 13 residues. The V segment lost 3 bases and the J segment 6 bases; nucleotides outside the gene matches: 3. Looked up from germline, CDR1 is SGHTA and CDR2 is FQGNSA. CDR3 sequence (DNA): TGTGCCAGCAGCTTCCTTAGCGGGGATACGCAGTATTTT. This sequence encodes CASSFLSGDTQYF. Full variable domain (missing parts from reference TRBV7-2 and TRBJ2-3): GAGVSQSPSNKVTEKGKDVELRCDPISGHTALYWYRQSLGQGLEFLIYFQGNSAPDKSGLPSDRFSAERTGGSVSTLTIQRTQQEDSAVYLCASSFLSGDTQYFGPGTRLTVL.

This clone was detected ten times or more. The genes are TRBV23-1 and TRBJ1-1; D is undetermined. TRBV23-1 is an ORF, and what it does is uncertain. This CDR3 is 11 amino acids long. Trimming stripped 3 bases from V and 8 bases from J, with 7 bases between. CDR3 in amino acids: CASSQSGEAFF. In DNA, the CDR3 is TGCGCCAGCAGTCAGTCCGGGGAAGCTTTCTTT.

The table lists this clone with a few counts. V and J are TRBV18 and TRBJ2-5; TRBD1 matches at 7 bases. The J call may be incorrect, as the DNA end agrees better with TRBJ2-7. In germline, CDR1 is KGHSH, CDR2 LQKENI. The CDR3 is 14 amino acids. CDR3 nucleotide sequence: TGTGCCAGCTCACGACAGGGCAGCTCCTACGAGCAGTACTTC. Encoded protein: CASSRQGSSYEQYF.

The chain carries TRBV28 and TRBJ1-5; D gene unclear. This CDR3 comprises 17 residues. Germline CDR1 reads MDHEN; CDR2 reads SYDVKM. Trimming cost V 3 bases and J 1 base, with 16 bases left between them. This CDR3 is CASSFGFLGWSNQPQHF. As DNA, the CDR3 is TGTGCCAGCAGTTTTGGCTTTTTGGGATGGAGCAATCAGCCCCAGCATTTT. The full variable domain, with the rest looked up from reference TRBV28 and TRBJ1-5, is DVKVTQSSRYLVKRTGEKVFLECVQDMDHENMFWYRQDPGLGLRLIYFSYDVKMKEKGDIPEGYSVSREKKERFSLILESASTNQTSMYLCASSFGFLGWSNQPQHFGDGTRLSIL.

This clone has a handful of counts. The chain links TRBV7-2 to TRBJ1-1; no definite D call. V was cut by 8 bases and J by 0 bases, with 10 bases left in between. The germline V gene has CDR1 SGHTA and CDR2 FQGNSA. The CDR3 is made up of 13 amino acids. As DNA, the CDR3 is TGTGCCAGCGCTTCCTTGATGAACACTGAAGCTTTCTTT. This gives the protein CASASLMNTEAFF.

This rearrangement joins TRBV29-1 to TRBJ1-1, with D possibly being TRBD1 (5 bases). V dropped 4 bases and J dropped 0 bases, with 12 bases sitting between them. The CDR3 covers 14 residues. The germline V gene has CDR1 SQVTM and CDR2 ANQGSEA. CDR3 in amino acids: CSVGSGRVNTEAFF. The CDR3 region has the DNA TGCAGCGTTGGATCCGGCAGGGTGAACACTGAAGCTTTCTTT.

The V and J genes are TRBV6-5 and TRBJ2-3; D is unresolved. The CDR3 contains 11 residues. The germline V gene has CDR1 MNHEY and CDR2 SVGAGI. V lost 8 bases, J lost 2 bases, and 5 bases lay in between. CDR3 residues: CASLYTDTQYF. The CDR3 bases are TGTGCCAGCTTGTACACAGATACGCAGTATTTT.

In this sample, this clone turned up a few times. The chain combines TRBV10-3 with TRBJ1-1; TRBD1 matches 7 bases. Trimming took 4 bases from V and 1 from J; bases not matched to a gene: 12. This CDR3 has 17 amino acids. Germline V gene sequence: CDR1 ENHRY, CDR2 SYGVKD. CDR3 bases: TGTGCCATCAGTGCGACCAGGGGGGTTCAGGAGAACACTGAAGCTTTCTTT. Translating gives CAISATRGVQENTEAFF.

This clone was observed a few times. V gene TRBV28 combines with J gene TRBJ1-2; D gene unclear. Trimming removed 10 bases at V and 8 bases at J, with 17 bases between. In germline, CDR1 is MDHEN, CDR2 SYDVKM. There are 12 residues in the CDR3. CDR3 DNA: TGTGCCACCCTTCTACCGCTCGACGGCTACACCTTC. It is translated as CATLLPLDGYTF.

This chain connects TRBV6-5 to TRBJ1-2, with TRBD1 matching 7 bases. Looked up from germline, CDR1 is MNHEY and CDR2 is SVGAGI. The CDR3 spans 14 residues. V was pared by 6 bases and J by 4 bases, with 8 bases of the junction left unmatched. CDR3 DNA: TGTGCCAGCAGAGACATAGGGGGCACCTATGGCTACACCTTC. Translated: CASRDIGGTYGYTF.

V is TRBV6-1 and J is TRBJ2-3, with D perhaps TRBD1 (6 bases). Germline V gene lookup returns CDR1 MNHNS and CDR2 SASEGT. V was cut by 3 bases and J by 2 bases, with 15 bases left in between. The CDR3 contains 16 residues. The CDR3 nucleotides are TGTGCCAGCAGTGACGGTGCAGGGGCGATCACAGATACGCAGTATTTT. This codes for CASSDGAGAITDTQYF.

The chain employs TRBV25-1 and TRBJ1-2; 7 bases match TRBD1. Germline-derived CDR1 and CDR2 are MGHDK and SYGVNS. The junction had 5 bases not matched to a gene; V was cut back by 2 bases and J by 8 bases. This CDR3 comprises 13 residues. The CDR3 nucleotides are TGTGCCAGCAGTGAAAGGACAGGAGGAGGCTACACCTTC. Encoded protein: CASSERTGGGYTF.

The rearrangement links TRBV15 to TRBJ2-2, with D perhaps being TRBD1 or TRBD2 (5 bases each). Between the trimmed V and J ends, which lost 2 bases and 4 bases, there was a span of 14 bases. This CDR3 is 16 amino acids long. Germline lookup yields CDR1 LNHNV and CDR2 YYDKDF (reference sequence). The CDR3, as DNA: TGTGCCACCAGCAGAAACCGGGACCTTCGCACCGGGGAGCTGTTTTTT. Translating gives CATSRNRDLRTGELFF. The full variable domain, rest sourced from reference TRBV15 and TRBJ2-2, is DAMVIQNPRYQVTQFGKPVTLSCSQTLNHNVMYWYQQKSSQAPKLLFHYYDKDFNNEADTPDNFQSRRPNTSFCFLDIRSPGLGDTAMYLCATSRNRDLRTGELFFGEGSRLTVL.

The gene calls are TRBV15 and TRBJ2-2; 8 positions match TRBD2. Germline CDR1 reads LNHNV; CDR2 reads YYDKDF (reference sequence). The CDR3 loop spans 17 amino acids. The V segment lost 0 bases and the J segment 4 bases; nucleotides outside the gene matches: 7. The CDR3 region has the DNA TGTGCCACCAGCAGAGAAATTCCGGGACTAGTCACCGGGGAGCTGTTTTTT. Its translation is CATSREIPGLVTGELFF.

Comments on this clone: At the DNA level, this CDR3 is encoded by other sequences in the same sample as well. The V gene is TRBV4-2, the J gene TRBJ2-2, with TRBD2 matching over 9 bases. Germline V gene sequence: CDR1 LGHNA, CDR2 YNFKEQ. V shed 3 bases, J shed 4 bases, and the junction held 3 bases outside the gene matches. This CDR3 has 15 amino acids. CDR3 DNA: TGTGCCAGCAGCCAGCGGGAGGGGTCCACCGGGGAGCTGTTTTTT. It yields the protein CASSQREGSTGELFF.

The rearrangement links TRBV28 to TRBJ1-2, with unresolved D. Trimming removed 3 bases from V and 6 bases from J, with 11 bases in between. The CDR3 is 13 residues long. Germline CDR1 reads MDHEN; CDR2 reads SYDVKM. The CDR3 protein is CASSFRQEDGYTF. CDR3 bases: TGTGCCAGCAGTTTTAGGCAGGAGGATGGCTACACCTTC.

This clone was counted a few times. The chain has TRBV23-1 and TRBJ2-3; possibly TRBD1 for D (5 bases). TRBV23-1 is marked as an open reading frame, function uncertain. Trimming removed 6 bases at V and 8 bases at J, with 18 bases between. The CDR3 is made up of 14 amino acids. The CDR3 is CASSIQGRTATQYF. For the CDR3, the DNA is TGCGCCAGCAGCATCCAGGGAAGGACCGCTACGCAGTATTTT.